This entry concerns a single T cell receptor (beta chain). This clone was observed a handful of times. The antigen this receptor binds is unknown. No base qualities exist here, and no much larger clone lies one base off it. The data were taken from a study of blood T cell repertoires in COVID-19 (dated by TCRdb to the early 2020s). About the full investigation: Samples from collaborators originated in the United States, Italy and Spain and spanned both the acute and convalescent phases of COVID-19. A freely available public database, intended as a resource for researchers studying the immune response to SARS-CoV-2, is where the repertoires were released. Subjects who had been exposed to COVID-19, were actively infected with it, or had recovered from it provided the deeply sampled blood TCRbeta repertoires that made up the dataset. Nearly every sample came with metadata listing a de-identified subject ID, COVID-19 status, age in years and sex. Where HLA class I and class II types were available, the types were taken from metadata supplied by the sample provider, not from assay-based typing. Samples were obtained from the ongoing ImmuneRACE study (first 160 participants) and from over a thousand subjects provided by 6 global collaborators. The prospective study material was composed of cDNA or gDNA derived from T cells, B-cell-depleted T cells, or PBMCs. The research as a whole found: Clinical and demographic metadata were provided uncurated, with the amount varying by source and participant.

The collaborating institutions used their own protocols to collect whole blood in K2EDTA tubes. For TCRbeta analysis, collaborators shipped samples in one of three forms: frozen whole blood, isolated PBMCs, or DNA extracted from either of those sample types. TCRbeta CDR3 regions were amplified from genomic DNA by means of the immunoSEQ Assay, a bias-controlled multiplex PCR. For the original study's pipeline: The number of nucleated cells in each sample was estimated by amplification of reference gene primers within the assay. To quantify the absolute abundance of each unique TCRbeta CDR3 rearrangement, sequence reads were collapsed and filtered. Productive Simpson clonality was computed per sample as the square root of Simpson's diversity index over productive rearrangements. Held by TCRdb, this immuneACCESS table contains in-frame sequences only and omits some clones. Under half of the omission traces to an unresolved V gene where checked; the cause of the rest is unknown. V and J calls and clone size are copied from that table; D and trimming were computed from the DNA. This sample gives about 140,000 clones in total; over 65% of them show up just once. The ten largest clones add up to 4.5% of the sample.

Per the germline V gene, SGDLS is the CDR1 and YYNGEE is the CDR2. Trimming accounts for 3 bases at V and 6 bases at J, while the number of junction bases matched to no gene is 7. The CDR3, from cysteine to phenylalanine, totals 14 residues. Only the CDR3 region is kept as DNA, spanning 42 bases read in frame from base 1. The material sequenced was peripheral blood. The sequence was obtained from a woman older than 75 with active or convalescent COVID-19. The chain links TRBV9 with TRBJ1-1; the central 8 bases match TRBD1. The nucleotide sequence is given as TGTGCCAGCAGCGGGGGACAGACAGGGGCTGAAGCTTTCTTT. Its protein reads: CASSGGQTGAEAFF.